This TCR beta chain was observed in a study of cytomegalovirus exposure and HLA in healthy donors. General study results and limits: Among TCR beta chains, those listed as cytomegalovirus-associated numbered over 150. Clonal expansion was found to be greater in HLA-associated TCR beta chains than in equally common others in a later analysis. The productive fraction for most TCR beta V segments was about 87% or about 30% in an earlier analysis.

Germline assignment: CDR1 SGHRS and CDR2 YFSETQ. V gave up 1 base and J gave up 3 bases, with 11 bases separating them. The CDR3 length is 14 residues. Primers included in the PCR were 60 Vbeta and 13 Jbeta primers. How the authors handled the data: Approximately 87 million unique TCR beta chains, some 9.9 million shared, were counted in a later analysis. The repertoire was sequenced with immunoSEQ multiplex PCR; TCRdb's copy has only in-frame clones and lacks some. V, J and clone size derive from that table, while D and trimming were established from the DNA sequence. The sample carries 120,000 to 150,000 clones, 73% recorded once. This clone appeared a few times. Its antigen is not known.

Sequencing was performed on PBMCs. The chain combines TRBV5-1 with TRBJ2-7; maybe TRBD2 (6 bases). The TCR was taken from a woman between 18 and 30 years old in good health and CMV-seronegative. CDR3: CASSLSGTFYEQYF. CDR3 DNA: TGCGCCAGCAGCTTGTCAGGGACTTTCTACGAGCAGTACTTC.